The 3 T cell receptor beta chains reported below all come from one sample, sequenced in a study of cytomegalovirus exposure and HLA in healthy donors. The PCR made use of 60 Vbeta and 13 Jbeta primers. The assay was immunoSEQ multiplex PCR, and TCRdb's table has in-frame clones only and misses some. Counted here are hundreds of thousands of clones, about 80% occurring once; the ten biggest clones make up approximately 1.8%. Sequenced sample: PBMCs. Receptor source: a male donor in good health and CMV-seronegative.

The rearrangement links TRBV7-2 to TRBJ1-3; TRBD1 might be the D (5 bases). Trimming left V 0 bases short and J 2 bases short, with 8 bases between. The CDR3 is 15 residues long. Germline V gives CDR1 SGHTA, CDR2 FQGNSA. For the CDR3, the DNA is TGTGCCAGCAGCTTAGCGGCAGGGACTGGAAACACCATATATTTT. It yields the protein CASSLAAGTGNTIYF.

A few counts support this clone. The genes are TRBV7-2 and TRBJ1-2, with 9 bases that match TRBD1. Trimming took 5 bases from V and 5 from J; bases not matched to a gene: 9. The germline CDR1 and CDR2 sequences are SGHTA and FQGNSA. CDR3 length: 15 amino acids. The CDR3 sequence is CASSPGDRDGYGYTF. The CDR3 DNA is TGTGCCAGCAGCCCGGGGGACAGGGATGGATATGGCTACACCTTC.

This chain joins TRBV6-5 and TRBJ2-5, with D possibly matching TRBD1 (5 bases). Trimming removed 8 bases from V and 5 bases from J, with 21 bases in between. Germline-derived CDR1 and CDR2 are MNHEY and SVGAGI. The CDR3 loop spans 15 amino acids. Here the CDR3 DNA reads TGTGCCAGCCGCTATAGTAGACAGATTTGGGAGACCCAGTACTTC. This sequence encodes CASRYSRQIWETQYF.